A selection of T cell receptor beta chains follows, all from one sample in a study of cytomegalovirus exposure and HLA in healthy donors. Sequencing used immunoSEQ multiplex PCR; TCRdb keeps in-frame clones, though not all of them. In the table there are some 100,000 clones, under 80% of which are singletons. Sequenced sample: PBMCs. The source of these receptors is a woman between 45 and 60 years old in good health and CMV-seropositive. Each CDR3 is given without its conserved first and last residue. A D gene is named only where the DNA matches it firmly. Only some rows state a clone size, as once, few, many or a class for expanded clones.

cdr3_aa: ASSDLLAGAVTDTQY
v_call: TRBV25-1
j_call: TRBJ2-3
clone_size: -
d_call: TRBD2

cdr3_aa: ASSVVGGSGGEQY
v_call: TRBV9
j_call: TRBJ2-7
clone_size: -
d_call: TRBD2

cdr3_aa: ASSVTGASRQPQH
v_call: TRBV9
j_call: TRBJ1-5
clone_size: once
d_call: TRBD1

cdr3_aa: ASIPTDRGWNYGYT
v_call: TRBV7-9
j_call: TRBJ1-2
clone_size: -
d_call: TRBD1

cdr3_aa: ASSSLGNEQF
v_call: TRBV6-5
j_call: TRBJ2-1
clone_size: -
d_call: -

cdr3_aa: ASSGDSYNSPLH
v_call: TRBV25-1
j_call: TRBJ1-6
clone_size: -
d_call: TRBD1

cdr3_aa: AWSATGKSGNTIY
v_call: TRBV30
j_call: TRBJ1-3
clone_size: -
d_call: -

cdr3_aa: AWDRVYSPLH
v_call: TRBV30
j_call: TRBJ1-6
clone_size: -
d_call: TRBD1

cdr3_aa: ASSFLWAGTSDIYNEQF
v_call: TRBV11-2
j_call: TRBJ2-1
clone_size: -
d_call: TRBD2

cdr3_aa: AWSVGVGNSPLH
v_call: TRBV30
j_call: TRBJ1-6
clone_size: -
d_call: -

cdr3_aa: ATSPGVGTEAF
v_call: TRBV9
j_call: TRBJ1-1
clone_size: -
d_call: -

cdr3_aa: ASSLGLGPYFTDTQY
v_call: TRBV9
j_call: TRBJ2-3
clone_size: -
d_call: TRBD2

cdr3_aa: AWRGGGRNEQF
v_call: TRBV30
j_call: TRBJ2-1
clone_size: -
d_call: -

cdr3_aa: ASSLEHRTYEQY
v_call: TRBV13
j_call: TRBJ2-7
clone_size: -
d_call: -

cdr3_aa: ASSLYRGGETQY
v_call: TRBV5-1
j_call: TRBJ2-5
clone_size: -
d_call: TRBD1

cdr3_aa: ASSTDRASYGYT
v_call: TRBV5-1
j_call: TRBJ1-2
clone_size: -
d_call: TRBD1

cdr3_aa: ASSKTGQGPTEAF
v_call: TRBV11-2
j_call: TRBJ1-1
clone_size: -
d_call: TRBD1

cdr3_aa: ASSIAGTAIYEQY
v_call: TRBV19
j_call: TRBJ2-7
clone_size: -
d_call: -

cdr3_aa: AINDLSGTRPGRHTQY
v_call: TRBV10-3
j_call: TRBJ2-3
clone_size: -
d_call: -

cdr3_aa: ASSGTSGRMIRELF
v_call: TRBV4-2
j_call: TRBJ2-2
clone_size: -
d_call: TRBD2

cdr3_aa: ASSSPGQGSTGELF
v_call: TRBV5-6
j_call: TRBJ2-2
clone_size: -
d_call: TRBD1

cdr3_aa: ASSRDSTGGETEAF
v_call: TRBV4-2
j_call: TRBJ1-1
clone_size: -
d_call: TRBD1

cdr3_aa: ASRGRGGATEAF
v_call: TRBV6-5
j_call: TRBJ1-1
clone_size: -
d_call: -

cdr3_aa: ASSWALGYGYT
v_call: TRBV27
j_call: TRBJ1-2
clone_size: -
d_call: -

cdr3_aa: ASMGGGASGTQY
v_call: TRBV2
j_call: TRBJ2-5
clone_size: -
d_call: TRBD2

cdr3_aa: ACYGLSYT
v_call: TRBV30
j_call: TRBJ1-2
clone_size: -
d_call: -

cdr3_aa: ASSVAPWADNEQF
v_call: TRBV9
j_call: TRBJ2-1
clone_size: -
d_call: -

cdr3_aa: ASSLQGNYGYT
v_call: TRBV4-1
j_call: TRBJ1-2
clone_size: once
d_call: TRBD1

cdr3_aa: ASSHDTGGDYT
v_call: TRBV18
j_call: TRBJ1-2
clone_size: -
d_call: -

cdr3_aa: ATGTNFYEQY
v_call: TRBV19
j_call: TRBJ2-7
clone_size: once
d_call: TRBD2

cdr3_aa: ASSWGPYGASNTEAF
v_call: TRBV5-1
j_call: TRBJ1-1
clone_size: -
d_call: -

cdr3_aa: ASSLGLNYEQY
v_call: TRBV27
j_call: TRBJ2-7
clone_size: -
d_call: -

cdr3_aa: ASSLAGGDGYT
v_call: TRBV5-4
j_call: TRBJ1-2
clone_size: -
d_call: -

cdr3_aa: ASSWGGRDTEAF
v_call: TRBV11-2
j_call: TRBJ1-1
clone_size: -
d_call: -

cdr3_aa: ASSQGGQYEQY
v_call: TRBV4-2
j_call: TRBJ2-7
clone_size: -
d_call: -

cdr3_aa: ASSLFNSPLH
v_call: TRBV7-2
j_call: TRBJ1-6
clone_size: -
d_call: -

cdr3_aa: ASSPAGTGGEKLF
v_call: TRBV27
j_call: TRBJ1-4
clone_size: -
d_call: TRBD1

cdr3_aa: ASSERAGYRIEETQY
v_call: TRBV6-1
j_call: TRBJ2-5
clone_size: few
d_call: -

cdr3_aa: ASGTILSTDTQY
v_call: TRBV6-1
j_call: TRBJ2-3
clone_size: -
d_call: TRBD2

cdr3_aa: ASSSGLAYEQY
v_call: TRBV7-2
j_call: TRBJ2-7
clone_size: -
d_call: TRBD2

cdr3_aa: ASSPGTSGGGVAKNIQY
v_call: TRBV4-1
j_call: TRBJ2-4
clone_size: few
d_call: TRBD2

cdr3_aa: ASSPVGVQPQH
v_call: TRBV2
j_call: TRBJ1-5
clone_size: -
d_call: -

cdr3_aa: ASSVEGQGAQPQH
v_call: TRBV9
j_call: TRBJ1-5
clone_size: few
d_call: TRBD1

cdr3_aa: ASSLEGQGLNTEAF
v_call: TRBV5-6
j_call: TRBJ1-1
clone_size: -
d_call: TRBD1

cdr3_aa: AISGTGGNTEAF
v_call: TRBV10-3
j_call: TRBJ1-1
clone_size: -
d_call: TRBD1

cdr3_aa: ASRGQGALGSPLH
v_call: TRBV7-9
j_call: TRBJ1-6
clone_size: few
d_call: TRBD1

cdr3_aa: SSSFTVSAAF
v_call: TRBV7-9
j_call: TRBJ1-1
clone_size: few
d_call: -

cdr3_aa: SSSLARAGEIYNEQF
v_call: TRBV7-9
j_call: TRBJ2-1
clone_size: -
d_call: TRBD2

cdr3_aa: ASRAVGQPQH
v_call: TRBV27
j_call: TRBJ1-5
clone_size: few
d_call: -

cdr3_aa: ASSVGTGTNEKLF
v_call: TRBV9
j_call: TRBJ1-4
clone_size: -
d_call: TRBD1

cdr3_aa: ASSDFNRERSPLH
v_call: TRBV6-1
j_call: TRBJ1-6
clone_size: -
d_call: -

cdr3_aa: SSSLDRGRTVSMTEAF
v_call: TRBV7-9
j_call: TRBJ1-1
clone_size: once
d_call: TRBD1

cdr3_aa: ASSMGQGIGSPLH
v_call: TRBV19
j_call: TRBJ1-6
clone_size: -
d_call: TRBD1

cdr3_aa: AWSRGGLASPLH
v_call: TRBV30
j_call: TRBJ1-6
clone_size: -
d_call: -

cdr3_aa: ASSSLTGNGYT
v_call: TRBV7-8
j_call: TRBJ1-2
clone_size: -
d_call: TRBD1

cdr3_aa: SSSLDGGSYNSPLH
v_call: TRBV7-9
j_call: TRBJ1-6
clone_size: few
d_call: -

cdr3_aa: ASSRGTSYEQY
v_call: TRBV6-5
j_call: TRBJ2-7
clone_size: -
d_call: -